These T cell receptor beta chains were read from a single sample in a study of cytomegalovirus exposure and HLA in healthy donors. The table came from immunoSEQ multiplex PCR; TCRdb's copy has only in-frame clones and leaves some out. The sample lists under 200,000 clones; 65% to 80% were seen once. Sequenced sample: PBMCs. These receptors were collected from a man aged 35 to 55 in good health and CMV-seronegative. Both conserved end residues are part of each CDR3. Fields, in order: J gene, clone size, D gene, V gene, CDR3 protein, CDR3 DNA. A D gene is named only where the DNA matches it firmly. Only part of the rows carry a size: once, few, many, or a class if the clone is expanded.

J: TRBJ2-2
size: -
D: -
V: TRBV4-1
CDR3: CASSQSTITNTGELFF
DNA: TGCGCCAGCAGCCAATCCACAATAACGAACACCGGGGAGCTGTTTTTT

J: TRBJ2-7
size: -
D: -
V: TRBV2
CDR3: CASKEYRYEQYF
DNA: TGTGCCAGCAAGGAGTATCGGTACGAGCAGTACTTC

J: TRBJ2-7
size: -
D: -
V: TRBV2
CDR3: CASSSLPGSYEQYF
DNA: TGTGCCAGCAGTTCTCTTCCAGGGTCCTACGAGCAGTACTTC

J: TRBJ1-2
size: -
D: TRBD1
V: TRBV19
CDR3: CASSISDRIYGYTF
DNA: TGTGCCAGTAGTATTTCGGACAGGATTTATGGCTACACCTTC

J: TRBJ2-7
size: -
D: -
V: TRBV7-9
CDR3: CASSNRVPSYEQYF
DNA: TGTGCCAGCAGCAACAGGGTTCCATCATACGAGCAGTACTTC

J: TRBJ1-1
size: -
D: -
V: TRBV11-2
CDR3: CASSFAENTEAFF
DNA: TGTGCCAGCAGCTTTGCAGAGAACACTGAAGCTTTCTTT

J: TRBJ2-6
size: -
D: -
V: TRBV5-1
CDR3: CASSTGWASGANGLTF
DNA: TGCGCCAGCAGTACAGGGTGGGCCTCTGGGGCCAACGGCCTGACTTTC

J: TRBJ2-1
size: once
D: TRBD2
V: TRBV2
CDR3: CASSEPLLAGGSYNEQFF
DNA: TGTGCCAGCAGTGAACCCCTCCTAGCGGGAGGGTCCTACAATGAGCAGTTCTTC

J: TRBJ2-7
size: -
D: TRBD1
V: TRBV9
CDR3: CASSLGTGRGEQYF
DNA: TGTGCCAGCAGCCTAGGGACAGGGCGTGGCGAGCAGTACTTC

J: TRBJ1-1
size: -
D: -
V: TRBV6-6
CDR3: CASSYADSEAFF
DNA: TGTGCCAGCAGTTACGCGGACAGTGAAGCTTTCTTT

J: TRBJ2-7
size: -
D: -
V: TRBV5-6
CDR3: CASSSTQGNYEQYF
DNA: TGTGCCAGCAGCTCTACCCAGGGGAATTACGAGCAGTACTTC

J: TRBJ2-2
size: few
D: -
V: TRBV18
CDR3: CASSPTDQAGSRGELFF
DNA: TGTGCCAGCTCACCAACGGACCAGGCGGGATCGAGGGGGGAGCTGTTTTTT

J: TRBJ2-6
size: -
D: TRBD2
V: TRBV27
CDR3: CASSLSSLLAGTGANVLTF
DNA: TGTGCCAGCAGTTTATCGTCCCTCCTAGCGGGAACTGGGGCCAACGTCCTGACTTTC

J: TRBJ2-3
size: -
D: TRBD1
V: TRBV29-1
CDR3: CSVKGQSTDTQYF
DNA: TGCAGCGTAAAGGGACAGAGCACAGATACGCAGTATTTT

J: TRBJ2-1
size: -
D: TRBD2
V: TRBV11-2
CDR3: CASTSTSFYNEQFF
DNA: TGTGCCAGCACCTCGACTAGCTTCTACAATGAGCAGTTCTTC